This T cell receptor (beta chain) was obtained from a study of shared clonotypes between healthy human individuals. Sequencing used immunoSEQ multiplex PCR; TCRdb keeps in-frame clones, though not all of them. The sample contains approximately 500,000 clones, 60% to 80% of which appear only once. The V gene's germline CDR1 is MDHEN and CDR2 SYDVKM. V lost 5 bases to trimming and J lost 7 bases, with 17 bases between them. The CDR3 runs to 15 residues. All donors qualified as healthy HIV-negative adults and had experienced no recent acute infections or vaccinations. This clone is a singleton in its sample.

This sequence was found in a woman in her forties in good health. Some clones in this sample may be carry-over from other donors' samples. The V call is TRBV28, the J call TRBJ1-4; the D gene is possibly TRBD1 (6 bases). The source material was PBMCs. CDR3 sequence: CASSPWGARAEKLFF. The CDR3 DNA follows: TGTGCCAGCAGTCCCTGGGGGGCGCGGGCTGAAAAACTGTTTTTT. The entire variable domain, with the rest obtained from reference TRBV28 and TRBJ1-4, is as follows: DVKVTQSSRYLVKRTGEKVFLECVQDMDHENMFWYRQDPGLGLRLIYFSYDVKMKEKGDIPEGYSVSREKKERFSLILESASTNQTSMYLCASSPWGARAEKLFFGSGTQLSVL.